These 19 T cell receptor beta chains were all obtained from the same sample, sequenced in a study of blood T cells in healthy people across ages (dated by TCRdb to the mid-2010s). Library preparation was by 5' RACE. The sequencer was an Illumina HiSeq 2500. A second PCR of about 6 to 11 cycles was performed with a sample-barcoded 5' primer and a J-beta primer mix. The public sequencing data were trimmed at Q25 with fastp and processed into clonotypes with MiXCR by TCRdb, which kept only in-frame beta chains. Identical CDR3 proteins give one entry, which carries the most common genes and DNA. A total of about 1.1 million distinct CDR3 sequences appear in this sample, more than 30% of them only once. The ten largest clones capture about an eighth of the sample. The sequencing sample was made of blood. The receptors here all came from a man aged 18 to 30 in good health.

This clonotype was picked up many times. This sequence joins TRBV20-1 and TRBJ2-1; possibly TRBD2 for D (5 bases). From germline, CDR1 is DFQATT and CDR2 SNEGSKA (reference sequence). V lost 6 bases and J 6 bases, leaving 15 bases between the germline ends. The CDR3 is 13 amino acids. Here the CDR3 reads CSARRGDTNEQFF. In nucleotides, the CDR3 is TGCAGTGCCAGACGGGGAGACACCAATGAGCAGTTCTTC.

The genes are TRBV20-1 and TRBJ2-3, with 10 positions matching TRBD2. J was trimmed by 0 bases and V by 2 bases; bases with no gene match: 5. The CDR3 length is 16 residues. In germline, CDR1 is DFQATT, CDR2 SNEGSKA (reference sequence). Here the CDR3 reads CSARSASGGSTDTQYF. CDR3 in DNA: TGCAGTGCTAGATCTGCTAGCGGGGGAAGCACAGATACGCAGTATTTT.

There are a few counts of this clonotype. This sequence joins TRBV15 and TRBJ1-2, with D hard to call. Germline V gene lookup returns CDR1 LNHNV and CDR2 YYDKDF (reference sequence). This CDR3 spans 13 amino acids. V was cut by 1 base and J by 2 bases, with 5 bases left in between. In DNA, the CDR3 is TGTGCCACCAGCAGAGCCAGCAACTATGGCTACACCTTC. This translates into CATSRASNYGYTF.

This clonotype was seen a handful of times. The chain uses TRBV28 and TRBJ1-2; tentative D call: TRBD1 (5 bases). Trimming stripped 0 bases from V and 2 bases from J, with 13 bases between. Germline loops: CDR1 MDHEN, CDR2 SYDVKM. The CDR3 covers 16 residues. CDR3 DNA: TGTGCCAGCAGTTTATGGCCAGGGAAGTCCAACTATGGCTACACCTTC. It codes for CASSLWPGKSNYGYTF.

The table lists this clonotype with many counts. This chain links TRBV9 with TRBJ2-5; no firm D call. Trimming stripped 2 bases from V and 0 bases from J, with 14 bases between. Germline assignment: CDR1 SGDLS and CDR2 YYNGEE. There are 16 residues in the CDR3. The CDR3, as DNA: TGTGCCAGCAGCGTCCATCCGGTCCAGTACCAAGAGACCCAGTACTTC. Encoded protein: CASSVHPVQYQETQYF.

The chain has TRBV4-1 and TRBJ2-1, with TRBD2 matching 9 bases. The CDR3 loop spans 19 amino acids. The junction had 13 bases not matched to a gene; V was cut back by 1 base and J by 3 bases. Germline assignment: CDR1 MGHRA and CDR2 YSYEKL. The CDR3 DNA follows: TGCGCCAGCAGCCAAGGACGTACGGGGCTAGCGGGGTTCTACAATGAGCAGTTCTTC. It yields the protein CASSQGRTGLAGFYNEQFF.

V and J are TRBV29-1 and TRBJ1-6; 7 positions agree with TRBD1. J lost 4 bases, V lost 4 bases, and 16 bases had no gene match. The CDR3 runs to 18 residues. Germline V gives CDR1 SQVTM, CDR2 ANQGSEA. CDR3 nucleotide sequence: TGCAGCGTTGCGGCCGGACAGGACTACGGTGTTTATAATTCACCCCTCCACTTT. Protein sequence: CSVAAGQDYGVYNSPLHF.

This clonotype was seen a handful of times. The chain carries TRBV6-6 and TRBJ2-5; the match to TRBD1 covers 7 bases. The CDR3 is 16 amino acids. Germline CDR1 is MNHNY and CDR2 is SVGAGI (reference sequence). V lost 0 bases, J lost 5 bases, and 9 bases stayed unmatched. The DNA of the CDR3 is TGTGCCAGCAGTTACTCGACCAGACAGGGTACGGAGACCCAGTACTTC. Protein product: CASSYSTRQGTETQYF.

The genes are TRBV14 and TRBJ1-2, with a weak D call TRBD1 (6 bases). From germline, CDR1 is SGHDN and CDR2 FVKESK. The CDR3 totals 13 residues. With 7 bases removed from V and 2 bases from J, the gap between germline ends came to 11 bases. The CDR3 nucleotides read TGTGCCAGCACACAGGGAAGGAACTATGGCTACACCTTC. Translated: CASTQGRNYGYTF.

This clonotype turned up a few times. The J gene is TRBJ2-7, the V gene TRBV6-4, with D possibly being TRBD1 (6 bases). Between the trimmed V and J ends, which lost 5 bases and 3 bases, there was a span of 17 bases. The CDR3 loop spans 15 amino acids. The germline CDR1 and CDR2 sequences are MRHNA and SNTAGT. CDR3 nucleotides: TGTGCCAGCAGTCTGAAAGGGCAGGGGTTCTACGAGCAGTACTTC. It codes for CASSLKGQGFYEQYF.

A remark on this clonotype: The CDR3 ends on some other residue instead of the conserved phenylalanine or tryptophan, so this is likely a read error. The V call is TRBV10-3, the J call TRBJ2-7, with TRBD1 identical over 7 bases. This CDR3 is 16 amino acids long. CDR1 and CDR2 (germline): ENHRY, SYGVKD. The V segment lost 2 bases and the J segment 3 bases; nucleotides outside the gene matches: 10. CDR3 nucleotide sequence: TGTGCCATCAGTGAGGCCGCACTGGGACAGATCTACGAGCAGTACTTA. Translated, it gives CAISEAALGQIYEQYL.

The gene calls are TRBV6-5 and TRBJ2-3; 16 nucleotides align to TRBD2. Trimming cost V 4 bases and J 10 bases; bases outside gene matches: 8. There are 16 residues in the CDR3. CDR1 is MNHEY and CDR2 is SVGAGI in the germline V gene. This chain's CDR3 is CASSSAPGTSGGAQYF. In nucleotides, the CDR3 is TGTGCCAGCAGTTCCGCTCCCGGGACTAGCGGGGGGGCGCAGTATTTT.

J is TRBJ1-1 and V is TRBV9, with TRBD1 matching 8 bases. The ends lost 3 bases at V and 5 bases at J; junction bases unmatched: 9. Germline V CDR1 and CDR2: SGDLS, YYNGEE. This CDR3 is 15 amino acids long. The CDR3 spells CASSASGQGGTEAFF. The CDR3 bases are TGTGCCAGCAGCGCCTCCGGACAGGGCGGAACTGAAGCTTTCTTT.

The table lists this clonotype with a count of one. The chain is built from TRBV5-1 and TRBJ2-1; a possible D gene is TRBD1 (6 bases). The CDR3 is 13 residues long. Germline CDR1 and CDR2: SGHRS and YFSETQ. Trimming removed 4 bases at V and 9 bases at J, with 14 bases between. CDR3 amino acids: CASSVKQGSEQFF. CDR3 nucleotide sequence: TGCGCCAGCAGCGTGAAACAGGGAAGTGAGCAGTTCTTC.

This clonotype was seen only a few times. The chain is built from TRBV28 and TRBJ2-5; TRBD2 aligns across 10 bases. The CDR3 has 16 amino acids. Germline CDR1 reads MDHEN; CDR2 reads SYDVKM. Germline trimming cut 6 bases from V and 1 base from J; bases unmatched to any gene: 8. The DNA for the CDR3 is TGTGCCAGCAGCCAACTCGGACTAGCGGCCCAAGAGACCCAGTACTTC. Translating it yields CASSQLGLAAQETQYF.

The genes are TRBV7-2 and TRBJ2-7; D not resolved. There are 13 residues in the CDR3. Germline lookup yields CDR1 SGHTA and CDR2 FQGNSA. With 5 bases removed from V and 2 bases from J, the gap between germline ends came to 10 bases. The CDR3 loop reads CASSPRSPYEQYF. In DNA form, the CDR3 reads TGTGCCAGCAGCCCTCGATCGCCCTACGAGCAGTACTTC. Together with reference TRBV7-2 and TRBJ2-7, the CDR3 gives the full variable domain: GAGVSQSPSNKVTEKGKDVELRCDPISGHTALYWYRQSLGQGLEFLIYFQGNSAPDKSGLPSDRFSAERTGGSVSTLTIQRTQQEDSAVYLCASSPRSPYEQYFGPGTRLTVT.

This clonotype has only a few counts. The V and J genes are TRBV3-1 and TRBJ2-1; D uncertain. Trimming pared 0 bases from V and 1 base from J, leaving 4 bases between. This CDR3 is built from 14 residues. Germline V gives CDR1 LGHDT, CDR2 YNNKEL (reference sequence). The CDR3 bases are TGTGCCAGCAGCCAAGATTATTCCTACAATGAGCAGTTCTTC. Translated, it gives CASSQDYSYNEQFF.

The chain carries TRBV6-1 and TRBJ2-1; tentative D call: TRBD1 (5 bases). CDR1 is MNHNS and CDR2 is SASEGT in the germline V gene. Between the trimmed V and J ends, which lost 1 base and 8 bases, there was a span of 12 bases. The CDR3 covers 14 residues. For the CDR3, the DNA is TGTGCCAGCAGTGAAGGCCTAGGGGATTATGAGCAGTTCTTC. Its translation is CASSEGLGDYEQFF.

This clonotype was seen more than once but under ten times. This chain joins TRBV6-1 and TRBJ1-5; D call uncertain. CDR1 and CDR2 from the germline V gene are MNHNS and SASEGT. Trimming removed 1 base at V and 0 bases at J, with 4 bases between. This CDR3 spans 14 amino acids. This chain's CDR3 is CASSEVSSNQPQHF. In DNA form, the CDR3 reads TGTGCCAGCAGTGAAGTGTCTAGCAATCAGCCCCAGCATTTT.